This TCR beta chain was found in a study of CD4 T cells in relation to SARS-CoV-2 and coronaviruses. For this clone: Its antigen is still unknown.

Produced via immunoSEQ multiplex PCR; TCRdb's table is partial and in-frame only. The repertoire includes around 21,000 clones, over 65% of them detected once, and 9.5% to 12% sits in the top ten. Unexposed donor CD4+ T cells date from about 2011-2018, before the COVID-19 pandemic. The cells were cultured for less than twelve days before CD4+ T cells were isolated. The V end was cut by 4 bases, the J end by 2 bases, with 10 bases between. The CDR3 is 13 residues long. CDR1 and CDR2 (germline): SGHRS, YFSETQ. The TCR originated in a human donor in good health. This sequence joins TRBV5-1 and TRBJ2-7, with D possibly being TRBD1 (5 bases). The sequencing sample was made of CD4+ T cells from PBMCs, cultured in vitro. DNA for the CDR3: TGCGCCAGCAGCCTGGACAAAACCTACGAGCAGTACTTC. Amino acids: CASSLDKTYEQYF.